A selection of T cell receptor beta chains follows, all from one sample in a study of T cells in Graves' hyperthyroidism and ophthalmopathy. TCRdb reprocessed the multiplex PCR reads via MiXCR and lists one record per CDR3 protein. The sample yields about 530,000 distinct CDR3 sequences, roughly 17% seen once. The sample was blood. The receptors stem from a woman aged 18-30 years with Graves' ophthalmopathy. The CDR3 runs from the conserved cysteine through the conserved F or W. Size is omitted from some rows. Given values are once, few, many or a class for expanded clones.

v_gene: TRBV5-5; abundance: many; j_gene: TRBJ2-1; CDR3aa: CASRRTGGNEQFF
v_gene: TRBV5-1; abundance: many; j_gene: TRBJ2-1; CDR3aa: CASSLDGQGASYNEQFF
v_gene: TRBV4-3; abundance: few; j_gene: TRBJ2-7; CDR3aa: CASSQDPSGAYEQYF
v_gene: TRBV11-2; abundance: many; j_gene: TRBJ1-5; CDR3aa: CASSLDGQGYQPQHF
v_gene: TRBV3-1; abundance: many; j_gene: TRBJ2-3; CDR3aa: CASSLRGALTDTQYF
v_gene: TRBV5-1; abundance: few; j_gene: TRBJ2-3; CDR3aa: CASRVGGSTDTQYF
v_gene: TRBV27; abundance: few; j_gene: TRBJ2-2; CDR3aa: CASSSPTSSVTGELFF
v_gene: TRBV4-1; abundance: NA; j_gene: TRBJ1-4; CDR3aa: CASSQVPATNEKLFF
v_gene: TRBV7-3; abundance: many; j_gene: TRBJ1-6; CDR3aa: CASSLEGQGSSPLHF
v_gene: TRBV20-1; abundance: NA; j_gene: TRBJ2-7; CDR3aa: CSARGTSGDFYEQYF
v_gene: TRBV2; abundance: many; j_gene: TRBJ1-5; CDR3aa: CASSELSQNQPQHF
v_gene: TRBV30; abundance: many; j_gene: TRBJ2-5; CDR3aa: CAWGKDADYQETQYF
v_gene: TRBV2; abundance: NA; j_gene: TRBJ1-5; CDR3aa: CASSPQGEQPQHF
v_gene: TRBV27; abundance: many; j_gene: TRBJ1-2; CDR3aa: CASSARREDDGYTF
v_gene: TRBV30; abundance: many; j_gene: TRBJ2-7; CDR3aa: CAWSVRASETYEQYF
v_gene: TRBV30; abundance: many; j_gene: TRBJ2-7; CDR3aa: CAWSVNRYDSYEQYF
v_gene: TRBV30; abundance: many; j_gene: TRBJ1-1; CDR3aa: CAWRRAGGMNTEAFF
v_gene: TRBV20-1; abundance: many; j_gene: TRBJ2-7; CDR3aa: CSISSGILREQYF
v_gene: TRBV7-9; abundance: NA; j_gene: TRBJ1-5; CDR3aa: CASSAPGQWQPQHF
v_gene: TRBV28; abundance: many; j_gene: TRBJ1-5; CDR3aa: CASSQHRGGNQPQHF
v_gene: TRBV28; abundance: few; j_gene: TRBJ1-5; CDR3aa: CASSRDRSRSNQPQHF
v_gene: TRBV19; abundance: NA; j_gene: TRBJ2-1; CDR3aa: CASSIRYDNEQFF
v_gene: TRBV18; abundance: many; j_gene: TRBJ1-1; CDR3aa: CASSPQGVGLLNTEAFF
v_gene: TRBV7-9; abundance: many; j_gene: TRBJ2-3; CDR3aa: CASSLVRTVSTDTQYF
v_gene: TRBV3-1; abundance: many; j_gene: TRBJ1-1; CDR3aa: CASSPWDRTEAFF
v_gene: TRBV7-2; abundance: NA; j_gene: TRBJ1-5; CDR3aa: CASSLYQGGPQPQHF
v_gene: TRBV9; abundance: many; j_gene: TRBJ1-1; CDR3aa: CASSGLNTEAFF
v_gene: TRBV29-1; abundance: few; j_gene: TRBJ1-1; CDR3aa: CSATADRVTEAFF
v_gene: TRBV7-9; abundance: NA; j_gene: TRBJ1-2; CDR3aa: CASAGQGDYGYTF
v_gene: TRBV7-3; abundance: NA; j_gene: TRBJ2-1; CDR3aa: CASSLDGESSYNEQFF
v_gene: TRBV6-1; abundance: many; j_gene: TRBJ2-7; CDR3aa: CASIRSGPAYEQYF
v_gene: TRBV28; abundance: many; j_gene: TRBJ1-4; CDR3aa: CASSPATGALGKLFF
v_gene: TRBV20-1; abundance: once; j_gene: TRBJ1-1; CDR3aa: CSASRQGALAAFF
v_gene: TRBV6-1; abundance: few; j_gene: TRBJ1-4; CDR3aa: CASKELFF
v_gene: TRBV6-1; abundance: many; j_gene: TRBJ2-7; CDR3aa: CASSSDRGRQYF
v_gene: TRBV7-9; abundance: NA; j_gene: TRBJ2-5; CDR3aa: CASSPGGPLETQYF
v_gene: TRBV20-1; abundance: many; j_gene: TRBJ2-3; CDR3aa: CSARDNRAARLTDTQYF
v_gene: TRBV5-5; abundance: many; j_gene: TRBJ2-3; CDR3aa: CASSPDRTIYSSTDTQYF
v_gene: TRBV27; abundance: many; j_gene: TRBJ1-1; CDR3aa: CASSFTQNTEAFF
v_gene: TRBV10-3; abundance: many; j_gene: TRBJ2-1; CDR3aa: CAITAGGYNEQFF
v_gene: TRBV20-1; abundance: NA; j_gene: TRBJ1-2; CDR3aa: CSATDRADTNYGYTF
v_gene: TRBV20-1; abundance: many; j_gene: TRBJ2-1; CDR3aa: CSARDTTRGDNEQFF
v_gene: TRBV10-3; abundance: many; j_gene: TRBJ1-5; CDR3aa: CAIRGSGSNQPQHF
v_gene: TRBV15; abundance: NA; j_gene: TRBJ1-5; CDR3aa: CATSRGQDLQPQHF
v_gene: TRBV5-5; abundance: many; j_gene: TRBJ2-3; CDR3aa: CASSSTDRSTQYF
v_gene: TRBV27; abundance: NA; j_gene: TRBJ2-7; CDR3aa: CASSWIGSYEQYF
v_gene: TRBV6-1; abundance: many; j_gene: TRBJ1-1; CDR3aa: CASALNIRVEAFF
v_gene: TRBV20-1; abundance: few; j_gene: TRBJ1-3; CDR3aa: CSAREMGAGNTIYF
v_gene: TRBV9; abundance: few; j_gene: TRBJ2-3; CDR3aa: CASSAGQGALDTQYF
v_gene: TRBV5-1; abundance: many; j_gene: TRBJ2-1; CDR3aa: CASSLEGGPVYEQFF
v_gene: TRBV19; abundance: NA; j_gene: TRBJ2-1; CDR3aa: CASSIQGGSEQFF
v_gene: TRBV25-1; abundance: NA; j_gene: TRBJ1-6; CDR3aa: CASSHRGWSPLHF
v_gene: TRBV28; abundance: many; j_gene: TRBJ1-2; CDR3aa: CASSLTHRRETNYGYTF
v_gene: TRBV18; abundance: NA; j_gene: TRBJ1-6; CDR3aa: CASSPKDRGNSPLHF
v_gene: TRBV7-9; abundance: many; j_gene: TRBJ1-1; CDR3aa: CASSLVRENTEAFF
v_gene: TRBV2; abundance: NA; j_gene: TRBJ1-3; CDR3aa: CASSNRDSNSGNTIYF
v_gene: TRBV11-2; abundance: few; j_gene: TRBJ2-3; CDR3aa: CASSFHGTGNADTQYF